The 9 T cell receptor beta chains presented below share a single source sample, sequenced in a study of blood T cell repertoires in COVID-19. Here immunoSEQ multiplex PCR was the method, and the copy in TCRdb shows in-frame clones only, minus some. The sample shows around 130,000 clones, more than 85% of them seen only once. Specimen: peripheral blood. The origin of the receptors is a human donor in a cohort sampled during active COVID-19.

The chain combines TRBV5-6 with TRBJ2-7; D not certain. The length of the CDR3 is 12 residues. CDR1 is SGHDT and CDR2 is YYEEEE in the germline V gene. Trimming took 4 bases from V and 3 from J, leaving 8 bases between them. CDR3 sequence reads: CASSRGIYEQYF. The DNA of the CDR3 is TGTGCCAGCAGCCGAGGTATCTACGAGCAGTACTTC.

V is TRBV5-1 and J is TRBJ1-2; no clear D. Trimming removed 0 bases from V and 3 bases from J, with 6 bases in between. Germline CDR1 reads SGHRS; CDR2 reads YFSETQ. The CDR3 sequence is 13 residues long. The CDR3 protein is CASSLDSHYGYTF. CDR3 bases: TGCGCCAGCAGCTTGGACTCTCACTATGGCTACACCTTC. The complete variable domain, with remaining parts taken from reference TRBV5-1 and TRBJ1-2, reads KAGVTQTPRYLIKTRGQQVTLSCSPISGHRSVSWYQQTPGQGLQFLFEYFSETQRNKGNFPGRFSGRQFSNSRSEMNVSTLELGDSALYLCASSLDSHYGYTFGSGTRLTVV.

This sequence joins TRBV6-2 or TRBV6-3 and TRBJ2-1; D gene unclear. Germline lookup yields CDR1 MNHEY and CDR2 SVGEGT. Trimming left V 2 bases short and J 6 bases short, with 11 bases between. The length of the CDR3 is 14 residues. The CDR3 spells CASSYPQVSNEQFF. The CDR3 DNA reads TGTGCCAGCAGTTACCCCCAGGTTAGCAATGAGCAGTTCTTC.

Here the CDR3 reads CASSSQGVMADTQYF. The DNA for the CDR3 is TGTGCCAGCAGCTCACAGGGGGTTATGGCAGATACGCAGTATTTT. The V call is TRBV7-3, the J call TRBJ2-3; 8 nucleotides match TRBD1. The CDR3 is 15 amino acids. V dropped 4 bases and J dropped 4; count of bases not matched to a gene: 7. The germline CDR1 and CDR2 sequences are SGHTA and FQGTGA.

This clone occurred a few times. The V call is TRBV30, the J call TRBJ1-5; perhaps TRBD1 as D (6 bases). CDR1 GTSNPN and CDR2 SVGIG come from the germline V gene (reference sequence). The length of the CDR3 is 14 residues. Trimming stripped 2 bases from V and 6 bases from J, with 14 bases between. CDR3 residues: CAWSTGAGAQPQHF. In DNA, the CDR3 is TGTGCCTGGAGTACAGGAGCAGGGGCTCAGCCCCAGCATTTT.

This chain connects TRBV5-1 to TRBJ1-3; D may be TRBD1 (6 bases). Trimming cost V 0 bases and J 0 bases, with 10 bases left between them. Germline CDR1 reads SGHRS; CDR2 reads YFSETQ. The CDR3 extends over 16 amino acids. Here the CDR3 reads CASSLAQGGSGNTIYF. In DNA, the CDR3 is TGCGCCAGCAGCTTGGCTCAAGGGGGCTCTGGAAACACCATATATTTT.

This clone was counted once. The rearrangement links TRBV7-3 to TRBJ1-1; TRBD1 aligns across 7 bases. The CDR3 length is 14 residues. Looked up from germline, CDR1 is SGHTA and CDR2 is FQGTGA. V dropped 5 bases and J dropped 7; count of bases not matched to a gene: 10. The CDR3 nucleotides are TGTGCCAGCAGCCCGGGACAGCAGGGTAATGAAGCTTTCTTT. Amino acids: CASSPGQQGNEAFF.

This clone was recorded once. The CDR3 protein is CASSAGREGEQFF. CDR3 bases: TGCGCCAGCAGTGCAGGGAGGGAGGGTGAGCAGTTCTTC. The chain uses TRBV10-1 and TRBJ2-1; 7 bases map to TRBD2. The V segment lost 4 bases and the J segment 9 bases; nucleotides outside the gene matches: 6. Germline V gene lookup returns CDR1 WNHNN and CDR2 SYGVQD (reference sequence). This CDR3 contains 13 residues.

The V call is TRBV11-2, the J call TRBJ2-7, with TRBD1 matching 7 bases. V dropped 10 bases and J dropped 2; count of bases not matched to a gene: 8. Germline V gene data show CDR1 as SGHAT and CDR2 as FQNNGV. The CDR3 covers 13 residues. For the CDR3, the DNA is TGTGCCACCTCGACAGGGCCCCCCTACGAGCAGTACTTC. Protein product: CATSTGPPYEQYF.